Presented here are 30 T cell receptor beta chains from one specimen sequenced in a study of T-cell reconstitution after alpha-beta-depleted transplantation in children. The TCRbeta library incorporated unique molecular identifiers. Using its own MiXCR run on the PCR reads, TCRdb lists one record per CDR3 protein. The data contain about 440,000 distinct CDR3 sequences, 43% of them singletons. The sample consisted of PBMCs, taken before TCRalphabeta/CD19-depleted stem cell transplant. These receptors all stem from a girl aged 2-10 years with aplastic anemia, due to receive a stem cell transplant.

This clonotype was seen many times. V and J are TRBV20-1 and TRBJ2-3; 11 bases map to TRBD2. Germline V gene data show CDR1 as DFQATT and CDR2 as SNEGSKA (reference sequence). The CDR3 runs to 15 residues. With V trimmed by 1 base and J by 6 bases, 6 bases remained unmatched. CDR3 protein: CSARVLSGRADTQYF. The CDR3 nucleotides are TGCAGTGCTAGAGTCCTTAGCGGGAGGGCGGATACGCAGTATTTT.

A few counts support this clonotype. The V call is TRBV29-1, the J call TRBJ2-3, with 12 bases fitting TRBD2. V lost 6 bases, J lost 6 bases, and 10 bases stayed unmatched. Germline V gives CDR1 SQVTM, CDR2 ANQGSEA. CDR3 length: 15 amino acids. CDR3 bases: TGCAGCGTGCCACTAGCGGGAGGAAAGGCGGATACGCAGTATTTT. This codes for CSVPLAGGKADTQYF.

This clonotype was found a few times. V usage is TRBV20-1 and J usage is TRBJ1-5; weak D call: TRBD1 (5 bases). Germline values: CDR1 DFQATT, CDR2 SNEGSKA (reference sequence). V gave up 6 bases and J gave up 7 bases, with 22 bases separating them. The CDR3 covers 15 residues. The CDR3 region is CSAAETASLRQPQHF. As DNA, the CDR3 is TGCAGTGCGGCCGAGACAGCCTCTCTACGACAGCCCCAGCATTTT.

This clonotype has just a few counts. This chain connects TRBV6-5 to TRBJ1-2; D might be TRBD1 (5 bases). Trimming took off 2 bases at V and 8 bases at J, with 21 bases between the two ends. The CDR3 totals 16 residues. Germline loops: CDR1 MNHEY, CDR2 SVGAGI. The CDR3 nucleotides are TGTGCCAGCAGTTACGGGGTCGGGCGGGGGAACACGGGCTACACCTTC. This translates into CASSYGVGRGNTGYTF.

This clonotype was detected a few times. The V gene is TRBV5-1, the J gene TRBJ2-1, with 8 bases fitting TRBD1. Losses at the gene ends were 0 bases for V and 9 bases for J; bases not matched to a gene: 5. The germline gives CDR1 SGHRS, CDR2 YFSETQ. The CDR3 runs 14 residues. In DNA form, the CDR3 reads TGCGCCAGCAGCTTGGCCGACAGGGGTAGTGAGCAGTTCTTC. Amino acids: CASSLADRGSEQFF.

V and J are TRBV5-5 and TRBJ2-7; no reliable D call. Germline V gives CDR1 SGHKS, CDR2 YYEKEE (reference sequence). This CDR3 has 15 amino acids. The V and J ends lost 1 base and 2 bases respectively, with 13 bases between them. CDR3 coding DNA: TGTGCCAGCAGCTTGCAGATGGACGGAACCTACGAGCAGTACTTC. Protein: CASSLQMDGTYEQYF.

This clonotype was picked up a small number of times. This chain connects TRBV18 to TRBJ1-1; D possibly corresponds to TRBD1 (6 bases). This CDR3 has 14 amino acids. The V end was cut by 2 bases, the J end by 8 bases, with 15 bases between. Germline V gene lookup returns CDR1 KGHSH and CDR2 LQKENI. The CDR3 protein is CASSPGPGVREAFF. The CDR3 nucleotides read TGTGCCAGCTCACCAGGACCAGGGGTCAGAGAAGCTTTCTTT. Drawing the rest from reference TRBV18 and TRBJ1-1, the complete variable domain is NAGVMQNPRHLVRRRGQEARLRCSPMKGHSHVYWYRQLPEEGLKFMVYLQKENIIDESGMPKERFSAEFPKEGPSILRIQQVVRGDSAAYFCASSPGPGVREAFFGQGTRLTVV.

The chain has TRBV28 and TRBJ2-7; 8 bases agree with TRBD1. J was trimmed by 1 base and V by 4 bases; bases with no gene match: 6. Germline V gives CDR1 MDHEN, CDR2 SYDVKM. This CDR3 comprises 15 residues. DNA for the CDR3: TGTGCCAGCAGTTCCCGGGACAGGCCGTCCTACGAGCAGTACTTC. Its protein product is CASSSRDRPSYEQYF. The whole variable domain, remainder taken from reference TRBV28 and TRBJ2-7, is DVKVTQSSRYLVKRTGEKVFLECVQDMDHENMFWYRQDPGLGLRLIYFSYDVKMKEKGDIPEGYSVSREKKERFSLILESASTNQTSMYLCASSSRDRPSYEQYFGPGTRLTVT.

The chain recombines TRBV20-1 with TRBJ1-3, with a tentative D call TRBD1 (5 bases). Between the trimmed V and J ends, which lost 6 bases and 0 bases, there was a span of 12 bases. Germline CDR1 and CDR2: DFQATT and SNEGSKA (reference sequence). There are 14 residues in the CDR3. The CDR3 DNA reads as TGCAGTGCGACGAGACAGAACTCTGGAAACACCATATATTTT. It yields the protein CSATRQNSGNTIYF.

Many counts were recorded for this clonotype. The V and J genes are TRBV5-1 and TRBJ2-5; 13 positions agree with TRBD2. Germline assignment: CDR1 SGHRS and CDR2 YFSETQ. CDR3 size: 16 residues. J lost 4 bases, V lost 0 bases, and 3 bases had no gene match. CDR3 in DNA: TGCGCCAGCAGCTTGGGCGGACTAGCGGGAGCAGAGACCCAGTACTTC. It codes for CASSLGGLAGAETQYF.

The chain recombines TRBV29-1 with TRBJ1-1; D call uncertain. Per the germline V gene, CDR1 is SQVTM and CDR2 is ANQGSEA. Trimming removed 5 bases from V and 1 base from J, with 5 bases in between. The CDR3 totals 11 residues. The CDR3 sequence: CSVFRNTEAFF. The CDR3 bases are TGCAGCGTTTTCAGGAACACTGAAGCTTTCTTT. Complete variable domain (other parts from reference TRBV29-1 and TRBJ1-1): SAVISQKPSRDICQRGTSLTIQCQVDSQVTMMFWYRQQPGQSLTLIATANQGSEATYESGFVIDKFPISRPNLTFSTLTVSNMSPEDSSIYLCSVFRNTEAFFGQGTRLTVV.

The chain joins TRBV5-6 to TRBJ2-7; the match to TRBD2 covers 7 bases. The J segment lost 3 bases and the V segment lost 3 bases, leaving 6 bases of the junction unmatched. CDR3 size: 14 residues. The germline V gene has CDR1 SGHDT and CDR2 YYEEEE. The CDR3: CASSSSGGDYEQYF. The CDR3 region has the DNA TGTGCCAGCAGCTCTAGCGGAGGGGACTACGAGCAGTACTTC. The full variable domain, rest sourced from reference TRBV5-6 and TRBJ2-7, is DAGVTQSPTHLIKTRGQQVTLRCSPKSGHDTVSWYQQALGQGPQFIFQYYEEEERQRGNFPDRFSGHQFPNYSSELNVNALLLGDSALYLCASSSSGGDYEQYFGPGTRLTVT.

The rearrangement joins TRBV28 to TRBJ2-6; 8 nucleotides match TRBD1. V shed 2 bases and J 0 bases; nucleotides not matched to a gene: 3. The length of the CDR3 is 17 residues. Germline CDR1 MDHEN, CDR2 SYDVKM. The DNA for the CDR3 is TGTGCCAGCAGTTTAGGACAGGGATTCTCTGGGGCCAACGTCCTGACTTTC. Its protein is CASSLGQGFSGANVLTF.

This clonotype turned up a few times. The chain is built from TRBV4-1 and TRBJ2-7, with 9 bases that match TRBD2. Trimming took 1 base from V and 13 from J; bases not matched to a gene: 17. The CDR3 spans 16 residues. Germline lookup yields CDR1 MGHRA and CDR2 YSYEKL. The CDR3 loop reads CASSQAFSLAGLASYF. Written as DNA, the CDR3 is TGCGCCAGCAGCCAAGCCTTCTCGCTAGCGGGGCTAGCATCCTACTTC.

The J gene is TRBJ2-5, the V gene TRBV30; D unclear. The CDR3 is 13 amino acids. The germline V gene has CDR1 GTSNPN and CDR2 SVGIG (reference sequence). Trimming left V 0 bases short and J 4 bases short, with 9 bases between. The CDR3 loop reads CAWSVPPPETQYF. The CDR3, as DNA: TGTGCCTGGAGTGTCCCACCCCCAGAGACCCAGTACTTC.

A single count supports this clonotype. This rearrangement joins TRBV6-5 to TRBJ1-2; D perhaps matches TRBD1 (5 bases). The CDR3 consists of 14 residues. Germline V gives CDR1 MNHEY, CDR2 SVGAGI. V lost 0 bases and J lost 7, with 12 bases in between. CDR3 residues: CASSYSGGVSGYTF. The CDR3 DNA sequence: TGTGCCAGCAGTTACTCTGGGGGGGTGAGTGGCTACACCTTC.

There are a few counts of this clonotype. This sequence joins TRBV4-1 and TRBJ2-1; 10 nucleotides agree with TRBD2. Unmatched junction bases numbered 8, after V lost 3 bases and J lost 9 bases. Germline-derived CDR1 and CDR2 are MGHRA and YSYEKL. CDR3 length: 15 residues. DNA for the CDR3: TGCGCCAGCAGCCAGCCAGCGGGAGGGCTTTTTGAGCAGTTCTTC. Amino acids: CASSQPAGGLFEQFF.

The rearrangement links TRBV28 to TRBJ1-1; no definite D call. This CDR3 has 14 amino acids. Trimming removed 0 bases at V and 3 bases at J, with 8 bases between. Germline CDR1 MDHEN, CDR2 SYDVKM. Written as DNA, the CDR3 is TGTGCCAGCAGTTTATGGCCAACAGACACTGAAGCTTTCTTT. Amino acid sequence: CASSLWPTDTEAFF.

The genes are TRBV20-1 and TRBJ2-6; TRBD1 is a possible D gene (5 bases). In germline, CDR1 is DFQATT, CDR2 SNEGSKA (reference sequence). CDR3 length: 16 residues. Deletions cut 0 bases from V and 1 base from J, with 10 bases between. CDR3 nucleotide sequence: TGCAGTGCTAGAGATTTGAAGGGGTCTGGGGCCAACGTCCTGACTTTC. Translation: CSARDLKGSGANVLTF.

This clonotype was detected ten times or more. The chain recombines TRBV12-3 or TRBV12-4 with TRBJ2-7, with 9 positions matching TRBD2. Trimming removed 4 bases from V and 2 bases from J; junction bases left unmatched: 6. The CDR3 runs 15 residues. CDR3 residues: CASSSDPSGAYEQYF. The CDR3 bases are TGTGCCAGCAGTTCGGACCCTAGCGGGGCCTACGAGCAGTACTTC.

Here the CDR3 DNA reads TGTGCCAGCAGTTTATCCCTGGGGGCGCGGTTTTACGAGCAGTACTTC. Protein sequence: CASSLSLGARFYEQYF. The chain carries TRBV27 and TRBJ2-7, with D perhaps matching TRBD1 (6 bases). Germline V gene data show CDR1 as MNHEY and CDR2 as SMNVEV (reference sequence). This CDR3 is 16 amino acids long. The V end was cut by 0 bases, the J end by 4 bases, with 16 bases between.

This clonotype was found once. V gene TRBV20-1 combines with J gene TRBJ2-5; 12 bases fit TRBD2. The V and J ends lost 4 bases and 5 bases, in that order; junction bases with no gene match: 8. From germline, CDR1 is DFQATT and CDR2 SNEGSKA (reference sequence). The CDR3 runs to 15 residues. CDR3 residues: CSATSGRALSETQYF. The CDR3 region has the DNA TGCAGTGCTACTAGCGGGAGGGCGCTGAGTGAGACCCAGTACTTC.

Points on this clonotype: This may stem from a read error, because a much larger clone lies one nucleotide away. The chain combines TRBV12-3 or TRBV12-4 with TRBJ2-5; a possible D gene is TRBD1 (6 bases). This CDR3 has 13 amino acids. Trimming took off 7 bases at V and 3 bases at J, with 12 bases between the two ends. The CDR3 bases are TGTGCCAGCACTTATGGGGGCAAAGAGACCCAGTACTTC. Protein product: CASTYGGKETQYF.

The genes are TRBV5-1 and TRBJ2-4, with D maybe TRBD1 (5 bases). CDR3 size: 15 residues. Germline-derived CDR1 and CDR2 are SGHRS and YFSETQ. Trimming took 4 bases from V and 6 from J, leaving 17 bases between them. The CDR3 region is CASSDLSAGINIQYF. CDR3 in DNA: TGCGCCAGCAGCGATCTGTCGGCAGGGATAAACATTCAGTACTTC.

This chain connects TRBV7-9 to TRBJ1-1; D ambiguous. This CDR3 has 16 residues. The germline V gene encodes CDR1 SEHNR and CDR2 FQNEAQ (reference sequence). V lost 0 bases, J lost 3 bases, and 14 bases lay in between. CDR3 loop: CASSLALRVEDTEAFF. CDR3 sequence (DNA): TGTGCCAGCAGCTTAGCGCTAAGGGTTGAGGACACTGAAGCTTTCTTT.

The chain recombines TRBV20-1 with TRBJ2-3, with D possibly being TRBD1 (6 bases). Germline V CDR1 and CDR2: DFQATT, SNEGSKA (reference sequence). There are 15 residues in the CDR3. Trimming shortened V by 3 bases and J by 9 bases, and 22 bases separated the two germline ends. CDR3 in amino acids: CSARVRATPGETQYF. The CDR3 region has the DNA TGCAGTGCTAGGGTGCGGGCCACCCCAGGGGAAACGCAGTATTTT.

This clonotype was seen ten or more times. This rearrangement joins TRBV5-1 to TRBJ2-1; D may be TRBD1 or TRBD2 (5 bases each). The V end lost 0 bases, the J end lost 10 bases, and 17 bases lay between the germline ends. Germline loops: CDR1 SGHRS, CDR2 YFSETQ. The CDR3 sequence is 15 residues long. CDR3 residues: CASSLVPRVRDEQFF. CDR3 nucleotide sequence: TGCGCCAGCAGCTTGGTACCTAGGGTCAGGGACGAGCAGTTCTTC.

This clonotype was observed many times. The genes are TRBV5-6 and TRBJ2-1; D remains unclear. The CDR3 has 16 amino acids. With 1 base removed from V and 1 base from J, the gap between germline ends came to 12 bases. Per the germline V gene, CDR1 is SGHDT and CDR2 is YYEEEE. CDR3 loop: CASSLRRTGSYNEQFF. The CDR3 DNA sequence: TGTGCCAGCAGCTTGCGTCGAACTGGTTCCTACAATGAGCAGTTCTTC. The complete variable domain, with remaining parts taken from reference TRBV5-6 and TRBJ2-1, reads DAGVTQSPTHLIKTRGQQVTLRCSPKSGHDTVSWYQQALGQGPQFIFQYYEEEERQRGNFPDRFSGHQFPNYSSELNVNALLLGDSALYLCASSLRRTGSYNEQFFGPGTRLTVL.

This clonotype was detected many times. The J gene is TRBJ1-2, the V gene TRBV29-1; 7 bases fit TRBD1. This CDR3 has 12 amino acids. CDR1 is SQVTM, CDR2 ANQGSEA, per germline. V trimming: 0 bases; J trimming: 7 bases; junction bases outside the gene matches: 2. The CDR3 region has the DNA TGCAGCGTTGAAGATAGGGGGCTTGGCTACACCTTC. Its protein product is CSVEDRGLGYTF.

The V call is TRBV20-1, the J call TRBJ2-5; 8 bases map to TRBD2. The germline CDR1 and CDR2 sequences are DFQATT and SNEGSKA (reference sequence). V lost 5 bases, J lost 4 bases, and 6 bases stayed unmatched. The CDR3 length is 13 residues. The CDR3 sequence: CSAPRAGVETQYF. The CDR3 DNA reads as TGCAGTGCTCCCAGAGCGGGAGTAGAGACCCAGTACTTC.